The T cell receptor beta chain under discussion was sequenced for a study of identical twins. TCRdb re-analysed the 5' RACE reads in MiXCR, keeping a single row per CDR3 protein. In the table there are roughly 720,000 distinct CDR3 sequences, 15% to 20% of which are singletons. The CDR3 is 15 amino acids. Trimming cost V 0 bases and J 6 bases, with 18 bases left between them. The germline V gene encodes CDR1 DFQATT and CDR2 SNEGSKA (reference sequence). The table lists this clonotype with a few counts. This same sample was also taken into another study, of T cells expressing NK-cell markers. Per that paper: The CD3+CD56-NKG2C+ fraction of a few donors was also led by these clonotypes.

Sequenced input: PBMCs. The receptor's source is a young woman in good health. The chain uses TRBV20-1 and TRBJ2-7; a possible D gene is TRBD2 (5 bases). CDR3 in DNA: TGCAGTGCTAGAGATCGGACTCGCGGTGTACCCGAGCAGTACTTC. It yields the protein CSARDRTRGVPEQYF.